Listed below are T cell receptor beta chains from one sample, sequenced in a study of cytomegalovirus exposure and HLA in healthy donors. TCRdb's copy holds only in-frame clones and misses some; the assay was immunoSEQ multiplex PCR. In all, the sample yields more than 65,000 clones. The sequencing sample was made of PBMCs. The receptors were gathered from a man in his forties or fifties in good health and CMV-seronegative. Both conserved end residues are part of each CDR3. The D gene is left open where the match is weak.

D gene	CDR3 length	V gene	J gene	CDR3 DNA	CDR3 protein
.	13	TRBV7-9	TRBJ1-4	TGTGCCAGCAGCGGAGTACAAAATGAAAAACTGTTTTTT	CASSGVQNEKLFF
TRBD1	15	TRBV9	TRBJ1-5	TGTGCCAGCAGCGTAGACGGGACAGGGGCGCAGCCCCAGCATTTT	CASSVDGTGAQPQHF
TRBD1	15	TRBV4-1	TRBJ1-6	TGCGCCAGCAGCCAAGGACAGGGAGGACAATCACCCCTCCACTTT	CASSQGQGGQSPLHF
.	14	TRBV18	TRBJ2-3	TGTGCCAGCTCACGGGGGCAGGGGTCAGATACGCAGTATTTT	CASSRGQGSDTQYF
TRBD1	15	TRBV7-9	TRBJ1-6	TGTGCCAGCAGCTACGGGACAGGGGGCAGGTCACCCCTCCACTTT	CASSYGTGGRSPLHF
TRBD1	15	TRBV5-1	TRBJ1-2	TGCGCCAGCAGCTTGGAGGGACAGGGAGACTATGGCTACACCTTC	CASSLEGQGDYGYTF
TRBD1	20	TRBV28	TRBJ1-5	TGTGCCAGCAGTTTTAAACCGGGACAGGGGGGAGTTGTAGACAATCAGCCCCAGCATTTT	CASSFKPGQGGVVDNQPQHF
TRBD1	17	TRBV18	TRBJ2-5	TGTGCCAGCTCACCTAACGGACAGGGGCGGATGCAAGAGACCCAGTACTTC	CASSPNGQGRMQETQYF
.	13	TRBV19	TRBJ2-5	TGTGCCAGTAGTTTAAGGACTCGAGAGACCCAGTACTTC	CASSLRTRETQYF
TRBD1	15	TRBV6-6	TRBJ2-2	TGTGCCAGCAGTTCAGGACAGGTTGTCACCGGGGAGCTGTTTTTT	CASSSGQVVTGELFF
.	14	TRBV2	TRBJ2-7	TGTGCCAGCAGCGCCGGACAGATTTACTACGAGCAGTACTTC	CASSAGQIYYEQYF
TRBD2	17	TRBV4-2	TRBJ2-1	TGTGCCAGCAGCCTCGGGGAAGCGGGGCTCTCCTACAATGAGCAGTTCTTC	CASSLGEAGLSYNEQFF
TRBD2	19	TRBV7-3	TRBJ2-1	TGTGCCAGCAGCTTAAGCTCCCAACTACTAGCGGGGGGTGACAATGAGCAGTTCTTC	CASSLSSQLLAGGDNEQFF
TRBD1	14	TRBV9	TRBJ1-2	TGTGCCAGCAGCTTAGAACAGGGGGCTTATGGCTACACCTTC	CASSLEQGAYGYTF
TRBD1	14	TRBV4-1	TRBJ1-1	TGCGCCAGCAGGCAGGACAGGGATGGGGCTGAAGCTTTCTTT	CASRQDRDGAEAFF
.	19	TRBV15	TRBJ1-1	TGTGCCACCAGCTCCCCCGCTGCTACAGGGATGAAGCGATACACTGAAGCTTTCTTT	CATSSPAATGMKRYTEAFF
.	15	TRBV6-5	TRBJ2-2	TGTGCCAGCAGTTACCTCGCGGCTGACACCGGGGAGCTGTTTTTT	CASSYLAADTGELFF
.	13	TRBV11-3	TRBJ2-1	TGTGCCAGCAGCTTAGCCGAGGGGGGGGAGCAGTTCTTC	CASSLAEGGEQFF
.	12	TRBV29-1	TRBJ2-5	TGCAGCGTTACAAGCGTTCAAGAGACCCAGTACTTC	CSVTSVQETQYF
.	14	TRBV12-1	TRBJ1-6	TGTGCCAGCAGCTTTAAGGACAAGAATTCACCCCTCCACTTT	CASSFKDKNSPLHF
TRBD1	15	TRBV28	TRBJ1-6	TGTGCCAGCAGTCTCACAGGGGGCTATAATTCACCCCTCCACTTT	CASSLTGGYNSPLHF
.	15	TRBV5-4	TRBJ1-4	TGTGCCAGCAGCTTTGGGGGCCAGATAAATGAAAAACTGTTTTTT	CASSFGGQINEKLFF
TRBD1	10	TRBV29-1	TRBJ1-1	TGCAGCGGTGACAGGGGGGAAGCTTTCTTT	CSGDRGEAFF
TRBD1	15	TRBV2	TRBJ1-2	TGTGCCAGCAGTGAAGAGGGACAGGGGTCTTGGGGCTACACCTTC	CASSEEGQGSWGYTF
TRBD2	16	TRBV28	TRBJ2-5	TGTGCCAGCAGTTTACGGCTAGCGGGTGACAAAGAGACCCAGTACTTC	CASSLRLAGDKETQYF
.	13	TRBV19	TRBJ2-5	TGTGCCAGTAGTATGGGCCGTAAAGAGACCCAGTACTTC	CASSMGRKETQYF
.	15	TRBV6-5	TRBJ1-2	TGTGCCAGCAGTTACTCGACGACAGGACTGAATGGCTACACCTTC	CASSYSTTGLNGYTF
.	15	TRBV6-1	TRBJ2-5	TGTGCCAGCAGTCCAAACGAGGGCAAAAAAGAGACCCAGTACTTC	CASSPNEGKKETQYF
TRBD1	14	TRBV2	TRBJ1-6	TGTGCCAGCAGTGTCGACAGGGGGGATTCACCCCTCCACTTT	CASSVDRGDSPLHF
.	14	TRBV2	TRBJ1-4	TGTGCCAGCAGGCGACAGGATGCTAATGAAAAACTGTTTTTT	CASRRQDANEKLFF
TRBD1	17	TRBV4-1	TRBJ2-2	TGCGCCAGCAGCCAACCTACAGGGGGACCGAACACCGGGGAGCTGTTTTTT	CASSQPTGGPNTGELFF
TRBD2	19	TRBV4-1	TRBJ2-3	TGCGCCAGCAGCCAAGGGTTCTTGAGGGCTAGCGGGGGAACAGATACGCAGTATTTT	CASSQGFLRASGGTDTQYF
TRBD2	16	TRBV7-8	TRBJ2-1	TGTGCCAGCAGCTTAGTAGCCAAAACGGGGGGGAATGAGCAGTTCTTC	CASSLVAKTGGNEQFF
.	14	TRBV30	TRBJ1-5	TGTGCCTGGAGTAGGGGGTATAGCAATCAGCCCCAGCATTTT	CAWSRGYSNQPQHF
.	13	TRBV14	TRBJ1-6	TGTGCCAGCAGCCAACGGGGGAATTCACCCCTCCACTTT	CASSQRGNSPLHF
.	16	TRBV6-1	TRBJ1-5	TGTGCCAGCAGTGAGTTGGGGGGAGGGAGCAATCAGCCCCAGCATTTT	CASSELGGGSNQPQHF
.	14	TRBV5-4	TRBJ1-6	TGTGCCAGCAGCTTGGTGGAGGGCGATTCACCCCTCCACTTT	CASSLVEGDSPLHF
.	14	TRBV7-6	TRBJ2-1	TGTGCCAGCAGCTTAGGGCAGGGAATCGGAGAGCAGTTCTTC	CASSLGQGIGEQFF